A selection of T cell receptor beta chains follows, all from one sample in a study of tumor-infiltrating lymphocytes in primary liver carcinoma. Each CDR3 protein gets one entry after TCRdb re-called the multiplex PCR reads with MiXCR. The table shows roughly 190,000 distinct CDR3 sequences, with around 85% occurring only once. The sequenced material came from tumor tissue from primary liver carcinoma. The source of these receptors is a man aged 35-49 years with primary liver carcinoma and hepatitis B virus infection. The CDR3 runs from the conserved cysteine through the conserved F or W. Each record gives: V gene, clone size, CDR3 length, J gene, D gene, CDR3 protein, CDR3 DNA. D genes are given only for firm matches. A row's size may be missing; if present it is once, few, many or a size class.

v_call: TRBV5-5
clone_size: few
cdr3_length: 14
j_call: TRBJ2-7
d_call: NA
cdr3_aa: CVSSLGHLLYEQYF
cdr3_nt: TGTGTCAGTAGCTTGGGTCACCTTCTCTACGAGCAATACTTC

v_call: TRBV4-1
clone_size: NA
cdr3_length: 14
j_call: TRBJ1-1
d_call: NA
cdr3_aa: CAISQVNSGTEAFF
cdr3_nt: TGTGCCATCAGCCAAGTAAACTCGGGCACTGAAGCTTTCTTT

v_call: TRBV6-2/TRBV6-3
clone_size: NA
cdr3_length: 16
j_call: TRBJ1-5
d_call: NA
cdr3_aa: CASTLTSSGSRQPQHF
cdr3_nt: TGTGCCAGTACCCTTACCTCCTCCGGATCGCGTCAGCCCCAGCATTTT

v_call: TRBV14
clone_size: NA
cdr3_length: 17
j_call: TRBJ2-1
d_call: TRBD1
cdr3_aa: CACSQEGEGTGYNEQFF
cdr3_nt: TGTGCCTGCAGTCAAGAGGGTGAGGGGACAGGGTACAATGAGCAGTTCTTC

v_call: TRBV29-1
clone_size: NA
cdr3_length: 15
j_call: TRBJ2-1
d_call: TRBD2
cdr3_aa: CSFGLLAGMTAEQFF
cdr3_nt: TGCAGCTTTGGCCTTCTAGCGGGGATGACCGCTGAGCAGTTCTTC

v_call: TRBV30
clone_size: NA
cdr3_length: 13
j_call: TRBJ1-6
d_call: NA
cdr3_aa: CAWTGTSDSPLHF
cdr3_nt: TGTGCCTGGACCGGGACAAGCGATTCACCCCTTCACTTT

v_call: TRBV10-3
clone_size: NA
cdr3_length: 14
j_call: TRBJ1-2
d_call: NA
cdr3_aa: CAISEKGQAYDYTF
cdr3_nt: TGTGCCATCAGTGAAAAGGGGCAGGCTTATGACTACACCTTC

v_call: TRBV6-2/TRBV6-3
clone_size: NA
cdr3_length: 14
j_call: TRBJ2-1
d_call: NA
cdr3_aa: CASSYGTNAYEHFF
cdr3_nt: TGTGCCAGCAGTTACGGGACAAATGCTTATGAGCACTTCTTC

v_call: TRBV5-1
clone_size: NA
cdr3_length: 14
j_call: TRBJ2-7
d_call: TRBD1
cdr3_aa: CATSFGQGAAEQYF
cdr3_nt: TGCGCCACCAGCTTCGGACAGGGGGCGGCCGAGCAGTACTTC

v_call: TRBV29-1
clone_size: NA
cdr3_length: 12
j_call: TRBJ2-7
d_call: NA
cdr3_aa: CSVVEGFYEQYF
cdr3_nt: TGCAGCGTTGTAGAGGGGTTCTACGAGCAATACTTC

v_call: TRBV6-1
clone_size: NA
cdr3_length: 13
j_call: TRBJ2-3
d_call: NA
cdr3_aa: CTSTETFSDTQYF
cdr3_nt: TGTACCAGCACTGAAACCTTCTCAGATACGCAGTATTTT

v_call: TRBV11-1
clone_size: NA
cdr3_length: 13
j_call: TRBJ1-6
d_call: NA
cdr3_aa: CASSRTLDPPPHF
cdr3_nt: TGTGCCAGCAGCCGGACGCTGGATCCACCCCCCCACTTT

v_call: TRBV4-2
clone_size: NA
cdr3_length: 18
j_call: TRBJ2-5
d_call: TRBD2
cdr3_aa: CASGQGLRSGRALETQYF
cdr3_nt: TGTGCCAGCGGCCAAGGTCTCCGCAGCGGGAGGGCCTTGGAGACCCAGTACTTC